These 23 T cell receptor beta chains were all obtained from the same sample, sequenced in a study of T cell changes during pregnancy in multiple sclerosis. Here immunoSEQ multiplex PCR was the method, and the copy in TCRdb shows in-frame clones only, minus some. The sample holds some 100,000 clones; about nine tenths are singletons and the top ten take more than 1.5%. The sequences come from peripheral blood, collected after pregnancy. Source of these receptors: a female donor with multiple sclerosis, enrolled in a pregnancy study.

The chain has TRBV1 and TRBJ2-1; TRBD2 is the table's D call and was not checked against the DNA. TRBV1 is assigned pseudogene status. The CDR3 is made up of 15 amino acids. The CDR3 region has the DNA TGCACCAGCAGCGAGAGCGGGGACTCCTACAATGAGCAGTTCTTC. This sequence encodes CTSSESGDSYNEQFF.

J is TRBJ2-1 and V is TRBV2; tentatively, D is TRBD1 (6 bases). V gave up 6 bases and J gave up 8 bases, with 8 bases separating them. The germline V gene encodes CDR1 SNHLY and CDR2 FYNNEI. CDR3 size: 11 residues. The CDR3 loop is CASRTGHEQFF. CDR3 coding DNA: TGTGCCAGCAGAACAGGGCATGAGCAGTTCTTC.

With regard to this clone: Other DNA sequences from this sample encode an identical CDR3 as well. The chain is built from TRBV7-3 and TRBJ1-1; weak D call: TRBD1 (5 bases). Germline V gives CDR1 SGHTA, CDR2 FQGTGA. V lost 5 bases, J lost 1 base, and 8 bases lay in between. This CDR3 has 13 residues. The CDR3 sequence is CASSPGQNTEAFF. CDR3 DNA: TGTGCCAGCAGCCCTGGACAGAACACTGAAGCTTTCTTT.

Written as DNA, the CDR3 is TGTGCCAGCAGCCGCATTACTAGCCCTTCGGGGACTTATCTCTTCTTT. Translation gives CASSRITSPSGTYLFF. The chain employs TRBV7-9 and TRBJ1-1; tentative D call: TRBD1 (5 bases). Germline V CDR1 and CDR2: SEHNR, FQNEAQ (reference sequence). This CDR3 has 16 residues. V lost 5 bases and J lost 14, with 30 bases in between.

The chain is built from TRBV19 and TRBJ1-1, with D perhaps matching TRBD1 (5 bases). The CDR3 has 15 amino acids. V lost 7 bases and J lost 0, with 15 bases in between. Germline values: CDR1 LNHDA, CDR2 SQIVND (reference sequence). The DNA for the CDR3 is TGTGCCAGTACAGCCCGGCAGGGCCTGAACACTGAAGCTTTCTTT. Protein: CASTARQGLNTEAFF.

The V gene is TRBV29-1, the J gene TRBJ1-1; possibly TRBD1 for D (5 bases). Looked up from germline, CDR1 is SQVTM and CDR2 is ANQGSEA. V lost 6 bases and J 2 bases, leaving 22 bases between the germline ends. The CDR3 spans 16 residues. The CDR3: CSVGREGTMHNTEAFF. The CDR3 DNA is TGCAGCGTGGGCCGGGAGGGGACGATGCATAACACTGAAGCTTTCTTT. Drawing the rest from reference TRBV29-1 and TRBJ1-1, the complete variable domain is SAVISQKPSRDICQRGTSLTIQCQVDSQVTMMFWYRQQPGQSLTLIATANQGSEATYESGFVIDKFPISRPNLTFSTLTVSNMSPEDSSIYLCSVGREGTMHNTEAFFGQGTRLTVV.

This clone was recorded once. This sequence joins TRBV6-5 and TRBJ1-5; 7 nucleotides match TRBD1. J was trimmed by 1 base and V by 6 bases; bases with no gene match: 3. CDR3 size: 14 residues. CDR1 and CDR2 (germline): MNHEY, SVGAGI. CDR3 in DNA: TGTGCCAGCAGGTTACAGGGGAGCAATCAGCCCCAGCATTTT. Residues: CASRLQGSNQPQHF.

J is TRBJ1-2 and V is TRBV5-6, with TRBD1 matching 9 bases. This CDR3 region has 15 residues. Per germline, CDR1 SGHDT and CDR2 YYEEEE. V dropped 1 base and J dropped 5; count of bases not matched to a gene: 6. The CDR3 sequence is CASSLYGTGPYGYTF. The CDR3 DNA reads as TGTGCCAGCAGCTTGTACGGGACAGGGCCTTATGGCTACACCTTC.

The rearrangement uses TRBV7-2 and TRBJ1-5; D unclear. The germline V and J ends were trimmed by 7 bases and 0 bases, with 10 bases remaining between them. This CDR3 comprises 14 residues. Germline values: CDR1 SGHTA, CDR2 FQGNSA. The CDR3 sequence: CASTRRFSNQPQHF. CDR3 nucleotide sequence: TGTGCCAGCACCCGGAGGTTTAGCAATCAGCCCCAGCATTTT.

The chain uses TRBV28 and TRBJ2-2; weak D call: TRBD1 (5 bases). The CDR3 is made up of 14 amino acids. Per germline, CDR1 MDHEN and CDR2 SYDVKM. V was trimmed by 4 bases and J by 4 bases, leaving 10 bases between them. The CDR3 coding sequence is TGTGCCAGCAGTTACACAGGAGCCACCGGGGAGCTGTTTTTT. Its protein is CASSYTGATGELFF.

J is TRBJ2-1 and V is TRBV4-3, with 11 bases matching TRBD2. Germline-derived CDR1 and CDR2 are LGHNA and YSLEER. This CDR3 spans 18 amino acids. V dropped 0 bases and J dropped 8; count of bases not matched to a gene: 12. The CDR3 loop reads CASSQDDASGGLGDEQFF. The DNA for the CDR3 is TGCGCCAGCAGCCAAGACGATGCTAGCGGGGGGCTTGGCGATGAGCAGTTCTTC.

V is TRBV9 and J is TRBJ2-1, with 7 nucleotides matching TRBD1. There are 14 residues in the CDR3. Germline CDR1 and CDR2: SGDLS and YYNGEE. Unmatched junction bases numbered 4, after V lost 2 bases and J lost 5 bases. DNA of the CDR3: TGTGCCAGCAGCGTCGTGGGACAGAACAATGAGCAGTTCTTC. Translation gives CASSVVGQNNEQFF.

A single count supports this clone. This chain connects TRBV27 to TRBJ2-7, with D possibly matching TRBD2 (5 bases). Trimming cost V 3 bases and J 0 bases, with 9 bases left between them. There are 14 residues in the CDR3. Germline CDR1 reads MNHEY; CDR2 reads SMNVEV (reference sequence). CDR3 bases: TGTGCCAGCAGTTTGGCCGGGGACTCCTACGAGCAGTACTTC. It specifies CASSLAGDSYEQYF.

V usage is TRBV9 and J usage is TRBJ1-2; D not resolved. Germline V lookup: CDR1 SGDLS, CDR2 YYNGEE. This CDR3 spans 12 amino acids. V was clipped by 6 bases and J by 4 bases, with 10 bases between them. CDR3 sequence (DNA): TGTGCCAGCACTCTCAACAGCTATGGCTACACCTTC. Translated, it gives CASTLNSYGYTF.

V usage is TRBV7-9 and J usage is TRBJ2-1, with 10 bases identical to TRBD1. V gave up 3 bases and J gave up 7 bases; unmatched junction bases: 6. Germline CDR1 and CDR2: SEHNR and FQNEAQ (reference sequence). The CDR3 has 15 residues. CDR3 region: CASSFGTGDVNEQFF. The CDR3 DNA is TGTGCCAGCAGCTTCGGGACAGGGGATGTTAATGAGCAGTTCTTC.

The chain carries TRBV27 and TRBJ1-2; D call uncertain. The CDR3 is 15 residues long. Trimming removed 3 bases from V and 5 bases from J, with 16 bases in between. CDR1 and CDR2 (germline): MNHEY, SMNVEV (reference sequence). The CDR3 coding sequence is TGTGCCAGCAGTTTGCACCTCGGGAGCCTATATGGCTACACCTTC. Amino acids: CASSLHLGSLYGYTF.

The chain uses TRBV19 and TRBJ2-3; tentatively, D is TRBD2 (5 bases). The CDR3 loop spans 14 amino acids. Germline CDR1 reads LNHDA; CDR2 reads SQIVND (reference sequence). V lost 3 bases, J lost 6 bases, and 13 bases lay in between. Written as DNA, the CDR3 is TGTGCCAGTAGTATGAGGGCAGGCTCGGATACGCAGTATTTT. Its translation is CASSMRAGSDTQYF.

The chain couples TRBV30 to TRBJ2-1; maybe TRBD1 (6 bases). The V end lost 4 bases, the J end lost 6 bases, and 7 bases lay between the germline ends. Germline values: CDR1 GTSNPN, CDR2 SVGIG (reference sequence). The length of the CDR3 is 11 residues. The CDR3 loop is CAWKGVNEQFF. CDR3 coding DNA: TGTGCCTGGAAGGGGGTCAATGAGCAGTTCTTC.

This clone appeared once. The chain couples TRBV28 to TRBJ1-2; TRBD1 matches 9 bases. Germline V gene data show CDR1 as MDHEN and CDR2 as SYDVKM. Unmatched junction bases numbered 7, after V lost 6 bases and J lost 8 bases. There are 13 residues in the CDR3. This CDR3 reads CASSRDRVLGYTF. The CDR3 bases are TGTGCCAGCAGCCGGGACAGGGTTCTCGGCTACACCTTC.

The V call is TRBV16, the J call TRBJ1-2, with D perhaps matching TRBD1 (6 bases). V was cut by 0 bases and J by 9 bases, with 14 bases left in between. This CDR3 spans 14 amino acids. Germline V gives CDR1 KGHSY, CDR2 FQNENV. Here the CDR3 DNA reads TGTGCCAGCAGCCAATCCCAGGGGTCTTTTCGCTACACCTTC. This sequence encodes CASSQSQGSFRYTF.

This clone was recorded only once. The V gene is TRBV18, the J gene TRBJ1-3, with unresolved D. Germline CDR1 is KGHSH and CDR2 is LQKENI. V was cut by 6 bases and J by 9 bases, with 9 bases left in between. The CDR3 runs 11 residues. This CDR3 is CASSPGTTIYF. CDR3 nucleotides: TGTGCCAGCTCTCCTGGCACCACCATATATTTT.

This rearrangement joins TRBV7-6 to TRBJ1-1; TRBD1 matches 8 bases. The germline CDR1 and CDR2 sequences are SGHVS and FNYEAQ. The CDR3 covers 13 residues. J gave up 4 bases and V 5 bases, and 3 bases lay outside the gene matches. The DNA of the CDR3 is TGTGCCAGCAGCCGTACAGGGGGCACTGAAGCTTTCTTT. It yields the protein CASSRTGGTEAFF. Full variable domain (missing parts from reference TRBV7-6 and TRBJ1-1): GAGVSQSPRYKVTKRGQDVALRCDPISGHVSLYWYRQALGQGPEFLTYFNYEAQQDKSGLPNDRFSAERPEGSISTLTIQRTEQRDSAMYRCASSRTGGTEAFFGQGTRLTVV.

The rearrangement uses TRBV5-1 and TRBJ2-1, with TRBD1 matching over 11 bases. V shed 5 bases, J shed 9 bases, and the junction held 13 bases outside the gene matches. The germline gives CDR1 SGHRS, CDR2 YFSETQ. The CDR3 covers 16 residues. The CDR3 nucleotides are TGCGCCAGCAGTCCCGGTGGGACAGGGGGAACTGGTGAGCAGTTCTTC. Translating gives CASSPGGTGGTGEQFF.